The clone carrying this TCR beta chain was detected a few times. What it binds is unknown. These data originate in a study of Ad26.COV2.S vaccination and SARS-CoV-2 variants. Broader study findings: The TCR breadth and depth analyses may have produced an underestimate of total T cell responses.

The protocol was immunoSEQ multiplex PCR, while the TCRdb copy is restricted to in-frame clones and leaves out a portion. This table has 300,000 to 400,000 clones, roughly 91% appearing once. Treatment described: 19 received Ad26.COV2.S at low or high dose, single or two shots; 5 received placebo; per-sample allocation not given. On day 63 after the first injection, vaccine and placebo recipients gave samples. V dropped 2 bases and J dropped 1 base, with 11 bases sitting between them. The CDR3 is 15 amino acids. Germline-derived CDR1 and CDR2 are MGHRA and YSYEKL. The rearrangement links TRBV4-1 to TRBJ1-1, with D tentatively TRBD1 (6 bases). The source is a person between 18 and 59 years old who received the Ad26.COV2.S COVID-19 vaccine or a placebo. The input for sequencing was peripheral blood, taken in a trial of Ad26.COV2.S vaccine versus placebo. Here the CDR3 reads CASSQWTEANTEAFF. In nucleotides, the CDR3 is TGCGCCAGCAGCCAATGGACAGAGGCGAACACTGAAGCTTTCTTT.